Listed below are T cell receptor beta chains from one sample, sequenced in a study of blood T cell repertoires in COVID-19. Produced via immunoSEQ multiplex PCR; TCRdb's table is partial and in-frame only. The sample consists of about 260,000 clones, roughly 80% of them appearing once. Specimen: PBMCs or T cells enriched from blood (not recorded which). The receptors come from a man aged 25-45 years with acute COVID-19. Each CDR3 is given with its conserved first and last residue.

V gene: TRBV21-1; J gene: TRBJ2-4; CDR3 protein: CASTTKIGDNIQYF
V gene: TRBV14; J gene: TRBJ2-1; CDR3 protein: CASSHPGLAGGAYNEQFF
V gene: TRBV9; J gene: TRBJ2-1; CDR3 protein: CASSVEGQRVKNEQFF
V gene: TRBV5-8; J gene: TRBJ1-1; CDR3 protein: CASSPGQGYIQAFF
V gene: TRBV2; J gene: TRBJ2-6; CDR3 protein: CASSGRGSGANVLTF
V gene: TRBV28; J gene: TRBJ1-4; CDR3 protein: CASTHRDSREEKLFF
V gene: TRBV27; J gene: TRBJ1-2; CDR3 protein: CASRPTGVLYGYTF
V gene: TRBV12-5; J gene: TRBJ2-2; CDR3 protein: CASGDQLQGAGELFF
V gene: TRBV6-2/TRBV6-3; J gene: TRBJ2-4; CDR3 protein: CASSYYGTGGNIQYF
V gene: TRBV7-9; J gene: TRBJ1-1; CDR3 protein: CASSDLGQNTEAFF
V gene: TRBV12-2; J gene: TRBJ1-1; CDR3 protein: CASRLQMNTEAFF
V gene: TRBV4-2; J gene: TRBJ2-2; CDR3 protein: CASSQGTSGSKTGELFF
V gene: TRBV10-3; J gene: TRBJ1-6; CDR3 protein: CAISPRQGAEGSPLHF
V gene: TRBV30; J gene: TRBJ2-2; CDR3 protein: CAWKASGRFNTGELFF
V gene: TRBV11-2; J gene: TRBJ1-1; CDR3 protein: CASSGMNTEAFF
V gene: TRBV11-2; J gene: TRBJ2-6; CDR3 protein: CASSSRAWANVLTF
V gene: TRBV28; J gene: TRBJ1-6; CDR3 protein: CASSSGTVSSYNSPLHF
V gene: TRBV2; J gene: TRBJ1-1; CDR3 protein: CASAPESNTEAFF
V gene: TRBV29-1; J gene: TRBJ1-2; CDR3 protein: CSVDRLSDGYTF
V gene: TRBV9; J gene: TRBJ1-1; CDR3 protein: CASSVELAGNTEAFF
V gene: TRBV4-1; J gene: TRBJ1-3; CDR3 protein: CASSQVRGGAGNTIYF
V gene: TRBV5-8; J gene: TRBJ2-5; CDR3 protein: CASSLNDRGGGETQYF
V gene: TRBV19; J gene: TRBJ2-1; CDR3 protein: CASSSLGGNEQFF
V gene: TRBV6-5; J gene: TRBJ1-2; CDR3 protein: CASRLRGGAAYGYTF
V gene: TRBV5-1; J gene: TRBJ1-6; CDR3 protein: CASSLARGRSPLHF
V gene: TRBV5-1; J gene: TRBJ2-1; CDR3 protein: CASTASGAYNEQFF
V gene: TRBV19; J gene: TRBJ1-2; CDR3 protein: CASNHRDYGYTF
V gene: TRBV5-1; J gene: TRBJ2-3; CDR3 protein: CASSFRITDTQYF
V gene: TRBV29-1; J gene: TRBJ2-4; CDR3 protein: CSASSGTGNIQYF
V gene: TRBV6-1; J gene: TRBJ1-1; CDR3 protein: CASSEWGQGTEAFF
V gene: TRBV7-6; J gene: TRBJ1-3; CDR3 protein: CASSPGGGNTIYF
V gene: TRBV6-1; J gene: TRBJ1-5; CDR3 protein: CASSGLLDRDNQPQHF
V gene: TRBV13; J gene: TRBJ2-3; CDR3 protein: CASSLTGIPDTQYF
V gene: TRBV28; J gene: TRBJ1-3; CDR3 protein: CASSWVGGSGNTIYF